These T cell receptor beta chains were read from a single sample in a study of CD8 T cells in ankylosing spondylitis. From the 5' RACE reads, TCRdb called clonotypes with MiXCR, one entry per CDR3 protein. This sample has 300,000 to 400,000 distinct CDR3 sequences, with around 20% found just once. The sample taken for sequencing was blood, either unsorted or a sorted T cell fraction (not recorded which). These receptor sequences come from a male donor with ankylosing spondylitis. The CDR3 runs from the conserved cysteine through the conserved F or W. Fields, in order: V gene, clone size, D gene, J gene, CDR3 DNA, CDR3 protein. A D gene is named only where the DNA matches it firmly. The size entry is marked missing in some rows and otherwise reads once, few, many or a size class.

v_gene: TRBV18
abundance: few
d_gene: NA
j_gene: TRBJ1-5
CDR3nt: TGTGCCAGCTCACCTGAGACGGGCCAGCCCCAGCATTTT
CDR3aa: CASSPETGQPQHF

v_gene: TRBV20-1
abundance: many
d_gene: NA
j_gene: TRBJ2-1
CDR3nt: TGCAGTGCTAGAACTTGGGGTCCCAGTGCCAGTGAGCAGTTCTTC
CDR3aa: CSARTWGPSASEQFF

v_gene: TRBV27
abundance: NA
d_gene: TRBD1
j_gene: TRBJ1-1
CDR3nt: TGTGCCAGCAGTCGATCCCGGTCATGGACAGGGGGGAACACTGAAGCTTTCTTT
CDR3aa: CASSRSRSWTGGNTEAFF

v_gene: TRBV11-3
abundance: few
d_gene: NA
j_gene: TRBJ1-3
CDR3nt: TGTGCCAGCAGCTTAGGCGTCATCGCTGGAAACACCATATATTTT
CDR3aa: CASSLGVIAGNTIYF

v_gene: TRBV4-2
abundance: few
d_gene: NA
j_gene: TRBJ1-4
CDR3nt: TGTGCCAGCAGCCAAGATCTTAGGACGGATGAAAAACTGTTTTTT
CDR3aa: CASSQDLRTDEKLFF

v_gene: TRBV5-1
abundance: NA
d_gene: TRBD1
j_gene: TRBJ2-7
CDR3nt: TGCGCCAGCAGCTTGGGGGACAGATCCAAGGACGAGCAGTACTTC
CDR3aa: CASSLGDRSKDEQYF

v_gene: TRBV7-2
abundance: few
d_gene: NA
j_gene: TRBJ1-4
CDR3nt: TGTGCCAGCAGCCCATCCGGGACCGGGGAAAAACTGTTTTTT
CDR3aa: CASSPSGTGEKLFF

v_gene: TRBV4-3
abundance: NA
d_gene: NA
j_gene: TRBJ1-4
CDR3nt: TGCGCCAGCAGCCAAGACCCATCTGAAAAACTGTTTTTT
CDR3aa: CASSQDPSEKLFF

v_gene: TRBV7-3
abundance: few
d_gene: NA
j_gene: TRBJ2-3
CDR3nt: TGTGCCAGCAGCCTACTAGCTACCTCAGATACGCAGTATTTT
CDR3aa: CASSLLATSDTQYF

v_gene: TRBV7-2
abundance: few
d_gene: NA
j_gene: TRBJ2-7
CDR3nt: TGTGCCAGCAGCTTGGCGGGACACCGTCTCGAGCAGTACTTC
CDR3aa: CASSLAGHRLEQYF

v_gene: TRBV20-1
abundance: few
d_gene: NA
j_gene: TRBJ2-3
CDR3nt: TGCAGTGCTAGATCCGGACTTATCACAGATACGCAGTATTTT
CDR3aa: CSARSGLITDTQYF

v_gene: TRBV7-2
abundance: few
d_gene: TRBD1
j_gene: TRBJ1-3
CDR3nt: TGTGCCAGCAGCCAGGGGGGGCCAAGCTCTGGAAACACCATATATTTT
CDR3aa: CASSQGGPSSGNTIYF

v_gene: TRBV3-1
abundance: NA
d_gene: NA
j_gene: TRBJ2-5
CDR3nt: TGTGCCAGCAGCCAAGGGGCCATCGGGGAGACCCAGTACTTC
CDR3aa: CASSQGAIGETQYF

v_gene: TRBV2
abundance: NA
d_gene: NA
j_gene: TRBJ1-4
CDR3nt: TGTGCCAGCACCTTACAGGGTTTAACTAATGAAAAACTGTTTTTT
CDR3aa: CASTLQGLTNEKLFF

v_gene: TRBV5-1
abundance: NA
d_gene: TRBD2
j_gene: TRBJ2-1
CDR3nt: TGCGCCAGCAGTTTCCCCCTGACTAGCGAATTACCTATCTCCTACAATGAGCAGTTCTTC
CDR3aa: CASSFPLTSELPISYNEQFF

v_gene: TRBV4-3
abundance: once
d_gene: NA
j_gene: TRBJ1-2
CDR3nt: TGCGCCAGCAGCCAAAGGGCAGAAGCTAACTATGGCTACACCTTC
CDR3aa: CASSQRAEANYGYTF

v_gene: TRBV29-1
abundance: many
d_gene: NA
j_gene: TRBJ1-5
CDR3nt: TGCAGCGCCAGAACCGGGGACGGTAATCAGCCCCAGCATTTT
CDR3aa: CSARTGDGNQPQHF

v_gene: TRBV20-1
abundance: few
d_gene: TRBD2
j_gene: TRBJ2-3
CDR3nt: TGCAGTCGGACTAGCGGGAGTGTTACGCAGTATTTT
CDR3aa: CSRTSGSVTQYF

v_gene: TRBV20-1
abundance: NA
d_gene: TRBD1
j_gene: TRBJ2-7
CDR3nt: TGCAGTGCTAGACCCGGACAGGGAGGAATCTACGAGCAGTACTTC
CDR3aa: CSARPGQGGIYEQYF

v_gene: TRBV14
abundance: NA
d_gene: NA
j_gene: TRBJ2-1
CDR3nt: TGTGCCAGCAGCCAAGACTCTAGGCCTAGGGCCGGAAGGAATGAGCAGTTCTTC
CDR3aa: CASSQDSRPRAGRNEQFF

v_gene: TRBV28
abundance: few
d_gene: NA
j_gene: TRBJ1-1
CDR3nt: TGTGCCAGCAGCCGCGACAGTGAAGCTTTCTTT
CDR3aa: CASSRDSEAFF

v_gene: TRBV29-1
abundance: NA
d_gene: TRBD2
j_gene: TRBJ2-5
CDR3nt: TGCAGCGTTGAACCGGGGAGGGGAGGGCAAGAGACCCAGTACTTC
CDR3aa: CSVEPGRGGQETQYF

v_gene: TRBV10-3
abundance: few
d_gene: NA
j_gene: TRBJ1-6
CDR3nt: TGTGCCATCAGTGCCTCGGGGGGGGAGGCACCCCTCCACTTT
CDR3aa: CAISASGGEAPLHF

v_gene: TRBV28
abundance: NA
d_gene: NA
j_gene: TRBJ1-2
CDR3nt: TGTGCCAGTCTCGGGATTGCGGGGGGCAACTATGGCTACACCTTC
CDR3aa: CASLGIAGGNYGYTF

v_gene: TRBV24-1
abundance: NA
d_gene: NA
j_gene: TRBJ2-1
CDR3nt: TGTGCCACCTCTACATCCTCGGGCAATGAGCAGTTCTTC
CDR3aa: CATSTSSGNEQFF

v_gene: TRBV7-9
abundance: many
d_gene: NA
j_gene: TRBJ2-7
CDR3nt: TGTGCCAGCAGCTTGTTCGAGGGGGGCGAGCAGTACTTC
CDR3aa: CASSLFEGGEQYF

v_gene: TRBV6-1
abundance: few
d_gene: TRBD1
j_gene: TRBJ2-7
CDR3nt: TGTGCCATCATACAGACCGGGACAGGGTTTCGCGAGCAGTACTTC
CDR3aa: CAIIQTGTGFREQYF

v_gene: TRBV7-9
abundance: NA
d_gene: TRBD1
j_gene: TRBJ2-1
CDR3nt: TGTGCCAGCAGCTTAGGCCAGACAGGGCGGCATGAGCAGTTCTTC
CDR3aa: CASSLGQTGRHEQFF

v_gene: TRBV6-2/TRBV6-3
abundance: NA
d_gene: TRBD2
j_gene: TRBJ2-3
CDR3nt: TGTGCCAGCAGTTCTACTCGACTAGCGGGAGGGCCAGGAGATACGCAGTATTTT
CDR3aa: CASSSTRLAGGPGDTQYF

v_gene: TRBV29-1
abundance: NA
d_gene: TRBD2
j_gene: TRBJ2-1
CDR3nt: TGCAGCGTTGAAGAAAGCGGGGCTAGTGAGCAGTTCTTC
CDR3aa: CSVEESGASEQFF

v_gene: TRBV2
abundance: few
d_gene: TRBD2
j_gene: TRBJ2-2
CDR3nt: TGTGCCAGCAGTCTCTTTAGCGGGAGTACGAACACCGGGGAGCTGTTTTTT
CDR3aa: CASSLFSGSTNTGELFF

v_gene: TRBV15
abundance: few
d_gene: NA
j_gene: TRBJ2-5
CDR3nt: TGTGCCACCAGCAGACTTAGGGAGACCCAGTACTTC
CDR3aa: CATSRLRETQYF

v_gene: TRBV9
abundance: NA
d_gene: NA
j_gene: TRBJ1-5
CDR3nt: TGTGCCAGCAGCGTAGAAGGGGATCAGCCCCAGCATTTT
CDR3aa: CASSVEGDQPQHF

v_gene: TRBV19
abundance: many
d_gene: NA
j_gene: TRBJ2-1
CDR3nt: TGTGCCAGTAGTATAGCCGGTAATGAGCAGTTCTTC
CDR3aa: CASSIAGNEQFF

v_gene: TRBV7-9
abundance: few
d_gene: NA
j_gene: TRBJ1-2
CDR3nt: TGTGCCAGCAGCAAGGGGAATCAAGGAGGCTACACCTTC
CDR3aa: CASSKGNQGGYTF

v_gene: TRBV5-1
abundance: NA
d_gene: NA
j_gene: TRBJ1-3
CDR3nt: TGCGCCAGCAGCCCCAGCTACAGCCAGTTTGGAAACACCATATATTTT
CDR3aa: CASSPSYSQFGNTIYF

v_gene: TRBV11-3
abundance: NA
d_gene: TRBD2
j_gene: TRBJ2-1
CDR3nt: TGTGCCAGCACCGGACTAGCGGGAAGCAATGAGCAGTTCTTC
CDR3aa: CASTGLAGSNEQFF

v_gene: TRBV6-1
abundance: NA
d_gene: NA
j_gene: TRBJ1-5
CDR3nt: TGTGCCAGCAGTGAAAACAGGGATCAGCCCCAGCATTTT
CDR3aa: CASSENRDQPQHF

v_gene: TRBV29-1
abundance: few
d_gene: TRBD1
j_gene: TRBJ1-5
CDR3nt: TGCAGCGTTGTGGAGGGGGCCAATTCGAATCAGCCCCAGCATTTT
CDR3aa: CSVVEGANSNQPQHF

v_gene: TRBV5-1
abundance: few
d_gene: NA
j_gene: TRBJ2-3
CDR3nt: TGCGCCAGCAGCGTGATTAGCACAGATACGCAGTATTTT
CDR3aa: CASSVISTDTQYF

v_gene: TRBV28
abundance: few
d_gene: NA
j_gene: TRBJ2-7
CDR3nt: TGTGCCAGCAGTCCCCCTAGCCCCTACGAGCAGTACTTC
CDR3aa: CASSPPSPYEQYF

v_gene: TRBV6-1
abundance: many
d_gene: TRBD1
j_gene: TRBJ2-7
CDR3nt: TGTGCCAGCAGTGAACCGGGACAGGGGTTGTACGAGCAGTACTTC
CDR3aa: CASSEPGQGLYEQYF

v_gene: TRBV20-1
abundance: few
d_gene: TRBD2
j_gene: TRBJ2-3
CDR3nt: TGCAGTGCCCTCAGGGCTAGCGGTGGCGCAGATACGCAGTATTTT
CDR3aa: CSALRASGGADTQYF

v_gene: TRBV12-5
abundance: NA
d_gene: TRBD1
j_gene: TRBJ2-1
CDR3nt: TGTGCTAGTGGTTCAAACCGGGACAGGAACAATGAGCAGTTCTTC
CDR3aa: CASGSNRDRNNEQFF

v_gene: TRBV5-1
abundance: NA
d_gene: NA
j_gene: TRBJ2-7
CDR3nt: TGCGCCAGCACCGGGGCCGGGGACGAGCAGTACTTC
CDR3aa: CASTGAGDEQYF

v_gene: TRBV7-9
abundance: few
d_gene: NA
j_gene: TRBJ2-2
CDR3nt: TGTGCCAGCAGCTTACAGGGGCATTGGGCCGGGGAGCTGTTTTTT
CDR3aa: CASSLQGHWAGELFF